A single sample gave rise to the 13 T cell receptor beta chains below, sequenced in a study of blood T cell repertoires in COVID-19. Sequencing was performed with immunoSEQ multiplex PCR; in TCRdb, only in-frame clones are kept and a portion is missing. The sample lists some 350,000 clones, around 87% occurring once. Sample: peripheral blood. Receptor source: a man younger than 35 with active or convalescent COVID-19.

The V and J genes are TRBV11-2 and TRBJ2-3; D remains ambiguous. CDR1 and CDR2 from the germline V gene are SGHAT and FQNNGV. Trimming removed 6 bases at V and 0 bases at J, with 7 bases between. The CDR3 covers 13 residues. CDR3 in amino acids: CASRPGSTDTQYF. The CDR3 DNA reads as TGTGCCAGCAGACCTGGCAGCACAGATACGCAGTATTTT.

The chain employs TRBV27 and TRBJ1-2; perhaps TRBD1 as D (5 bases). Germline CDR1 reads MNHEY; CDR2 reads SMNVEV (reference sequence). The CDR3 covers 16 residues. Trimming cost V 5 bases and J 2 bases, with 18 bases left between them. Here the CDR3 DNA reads TGTGCCAGCAGTCTTCTCCCTCAGGGTCCAAACTATGGCTACACCTTC. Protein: CASSLLPQGPNYGYTF.

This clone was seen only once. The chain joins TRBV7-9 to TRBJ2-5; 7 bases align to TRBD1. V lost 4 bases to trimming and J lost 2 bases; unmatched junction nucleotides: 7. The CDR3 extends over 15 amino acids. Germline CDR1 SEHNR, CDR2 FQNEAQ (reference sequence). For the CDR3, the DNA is TGTGCCAGCAGCTCATGGGACAGCCAACAAGAGACCCAGTACTTC. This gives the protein CASSSWDSQQETQYF.

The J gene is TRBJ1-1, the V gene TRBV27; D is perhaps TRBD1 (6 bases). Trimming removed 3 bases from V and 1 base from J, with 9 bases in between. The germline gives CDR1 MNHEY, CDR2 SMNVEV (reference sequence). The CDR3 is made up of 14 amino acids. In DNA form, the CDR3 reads TGTGCCAGCAGTTTGGGACAAAAGAACACTGAAGCTTTCTTT. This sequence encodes CASSLGQKNTEAFF.

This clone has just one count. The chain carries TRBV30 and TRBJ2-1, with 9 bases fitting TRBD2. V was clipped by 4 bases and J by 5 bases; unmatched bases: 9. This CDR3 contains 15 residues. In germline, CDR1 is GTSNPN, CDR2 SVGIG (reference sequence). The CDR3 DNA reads TGTGCCTGGACAGGGGGGACTAGCAGACACAATGAGCAGTTCTTC. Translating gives CAWTGGTSRHNEQFF.

In DNA, the CDR3 is TGTGCCAGCACGACACGACAGGGCGATCAGCCCCAGCATTTT. Translated: CASTTRQGDQPQHF. The V and J genes are TRBV21-1 and TRBJ1-5; the D segment call TRBD1 is taken from the table without a DNA check. TRBV21-1 is noted as a pseudogene. The CDR3 extends over 14 amino acids.

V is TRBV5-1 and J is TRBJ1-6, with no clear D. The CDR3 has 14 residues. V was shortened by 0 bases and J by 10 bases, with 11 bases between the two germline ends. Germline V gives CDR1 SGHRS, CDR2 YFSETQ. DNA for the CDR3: TGCGCCAGCAGCTTGGGGAGGGAGTCATCACCCCTCCACTTT. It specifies CASSLGRESSPLHF.

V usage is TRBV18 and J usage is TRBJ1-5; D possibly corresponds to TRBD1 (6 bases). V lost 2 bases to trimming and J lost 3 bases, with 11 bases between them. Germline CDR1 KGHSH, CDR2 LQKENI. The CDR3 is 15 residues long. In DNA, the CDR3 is TGTGCCAGCTCACCAGTGGACAGCTTCAATCAGCCCCAGCATTTT. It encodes CASSPVDSFNQPQHF.

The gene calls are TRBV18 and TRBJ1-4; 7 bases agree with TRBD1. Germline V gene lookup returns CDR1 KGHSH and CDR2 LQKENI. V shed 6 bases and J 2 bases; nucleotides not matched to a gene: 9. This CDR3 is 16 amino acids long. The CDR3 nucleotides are TGTGCCAGCTCGGCGTCCAGACAGGGCACTAATGAAAAACTGTTTTTT. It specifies CASSASRQGTNEKLFF.

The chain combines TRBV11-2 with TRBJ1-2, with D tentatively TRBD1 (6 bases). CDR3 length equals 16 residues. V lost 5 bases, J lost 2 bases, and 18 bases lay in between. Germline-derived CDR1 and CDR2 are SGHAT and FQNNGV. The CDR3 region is CASSQTSGTPNYGYTF. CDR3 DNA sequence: TGTGCCAGCAGCCAAACCTCCGGGACACCCAACTATGGCTACACCTTC.

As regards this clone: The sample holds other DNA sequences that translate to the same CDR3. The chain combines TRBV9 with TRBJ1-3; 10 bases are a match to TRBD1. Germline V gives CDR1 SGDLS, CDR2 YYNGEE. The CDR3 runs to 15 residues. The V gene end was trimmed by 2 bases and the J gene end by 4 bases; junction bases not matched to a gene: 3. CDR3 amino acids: CASSVGTGAGNTIYF. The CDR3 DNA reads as TGTGCCAGCAGCGTTGGGACAGGGGCAGGAAACACCATATATTTT.

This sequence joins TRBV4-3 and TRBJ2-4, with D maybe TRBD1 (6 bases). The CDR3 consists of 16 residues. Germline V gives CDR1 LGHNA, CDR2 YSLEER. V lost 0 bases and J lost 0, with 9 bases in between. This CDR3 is CASSQDRTAAKNIQYF. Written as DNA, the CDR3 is TGCGCCAGCAGCCAAGATCGGACAGCAGCCAAAAACATTCAGTACTTC.

CDR3 sequence reads: CASSFTIVGGYGYTF. CDR3 in DNA: TGTGCCAGCAGCTTCACCATCGTCGGGGGCTATGGCTACACCTTC. V is TRBV7-2 and J is TRBJ1-2; possibly TRBD1 for D (5 bases). The CDR3 spans 15 residues. Germline CDR1 is SGHTA and CDR2 is FQGNSA. V was shortened by 3 bases and J by 4 bases, with 15 bases between the two germline ends.